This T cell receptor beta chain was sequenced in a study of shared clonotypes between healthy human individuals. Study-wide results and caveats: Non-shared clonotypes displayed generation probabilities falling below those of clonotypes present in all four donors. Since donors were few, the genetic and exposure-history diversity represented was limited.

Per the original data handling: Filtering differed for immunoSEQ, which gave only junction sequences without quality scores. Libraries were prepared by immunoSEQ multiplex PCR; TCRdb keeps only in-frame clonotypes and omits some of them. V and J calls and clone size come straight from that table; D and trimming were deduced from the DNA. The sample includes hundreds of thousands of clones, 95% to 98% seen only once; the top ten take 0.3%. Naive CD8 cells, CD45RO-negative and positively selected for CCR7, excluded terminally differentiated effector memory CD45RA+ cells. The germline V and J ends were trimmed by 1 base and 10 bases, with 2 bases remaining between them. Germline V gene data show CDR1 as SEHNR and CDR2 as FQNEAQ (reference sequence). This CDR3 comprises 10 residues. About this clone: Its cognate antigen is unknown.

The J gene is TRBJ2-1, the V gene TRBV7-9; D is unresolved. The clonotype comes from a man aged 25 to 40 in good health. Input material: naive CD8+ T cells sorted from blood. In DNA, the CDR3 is TGTGCCAGCAGCTTAGTAGAGCAGTTCTTC. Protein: CASSLVEQFF.